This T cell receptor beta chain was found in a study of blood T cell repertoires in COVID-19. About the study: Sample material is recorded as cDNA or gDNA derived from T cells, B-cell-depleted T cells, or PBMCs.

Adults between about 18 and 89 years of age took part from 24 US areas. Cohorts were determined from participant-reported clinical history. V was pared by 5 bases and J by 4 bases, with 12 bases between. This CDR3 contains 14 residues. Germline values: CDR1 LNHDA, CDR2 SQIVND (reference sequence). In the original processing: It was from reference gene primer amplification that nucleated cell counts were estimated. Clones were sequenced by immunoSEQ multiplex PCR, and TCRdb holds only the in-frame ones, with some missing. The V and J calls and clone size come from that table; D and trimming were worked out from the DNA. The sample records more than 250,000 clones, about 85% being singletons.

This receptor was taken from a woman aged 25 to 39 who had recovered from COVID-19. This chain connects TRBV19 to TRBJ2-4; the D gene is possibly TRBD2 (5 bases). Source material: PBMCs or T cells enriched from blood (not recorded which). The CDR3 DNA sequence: TGTGCCAGTAGTCCCTGGGGAGATAAAAACATTCAGTACTTC. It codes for CASSPWGDKNIQYF.